A single TCR beta chain is shown here with its context. Naive CD8 isolation took CD45RO-negative cells positively selected for CCR7 and excluded terminally differentiated effector memory CD45RA+ cells. The record originates from a study of shared clonotypes between healthy human individuals. The CDR3 has 16 residues. V lost 2 bases, J lost 6 bases, and 3 bases stayed unmatched. The V gene's germline CDR1 is MNHEY and CDR2 SVGAGI. Sequencing was performed with immunoSEQ multiplex PCR; in TCRdb, only in-frame clones are kept and a portion is missing. The sample records more than 600,000 clones, roughly nine tenths being singletons.

Sample: naive CD8+ T cells sorted from blood. This TCR was sampled from a man aged 30 to 39 in good health. The chain joins TRBV6-5 to TRBJ2-1, with 14 bases matching TRBD2. The CDR3 loop is CASSYGTSGSRNEQFF. The CDR3, as DNA: TGTGCCAGCAGTTACGGGACTAGCGGGAGTCGCAATGAGCAGTTCTTC.